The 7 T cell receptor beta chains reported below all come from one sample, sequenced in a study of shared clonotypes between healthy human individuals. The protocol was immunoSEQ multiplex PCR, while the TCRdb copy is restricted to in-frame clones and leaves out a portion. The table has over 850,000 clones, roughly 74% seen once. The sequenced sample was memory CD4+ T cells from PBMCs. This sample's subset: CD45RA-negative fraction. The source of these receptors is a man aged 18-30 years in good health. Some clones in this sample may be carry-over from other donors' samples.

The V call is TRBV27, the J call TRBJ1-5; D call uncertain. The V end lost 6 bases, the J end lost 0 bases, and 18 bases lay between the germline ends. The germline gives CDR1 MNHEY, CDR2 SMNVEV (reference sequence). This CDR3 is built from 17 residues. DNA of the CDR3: TGTGCCAGCAGCCCTACCCGGACGGGATATAGCAATCAGCCCCAGCATTTT. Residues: CASSPTRTGYSNQPQHF.

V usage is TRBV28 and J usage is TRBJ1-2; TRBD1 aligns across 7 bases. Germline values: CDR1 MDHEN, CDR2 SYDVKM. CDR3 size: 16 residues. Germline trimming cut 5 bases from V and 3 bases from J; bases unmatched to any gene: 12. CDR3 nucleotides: TGTGCCAGCAGTCTAACCATGTCACAGGGGTACTATGGCTACACCTTC. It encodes CASSLTMSQGYYGYTF.

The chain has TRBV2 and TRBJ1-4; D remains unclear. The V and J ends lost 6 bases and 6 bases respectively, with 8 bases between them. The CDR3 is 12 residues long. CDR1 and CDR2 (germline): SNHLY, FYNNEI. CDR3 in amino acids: CASRNADEKLFF. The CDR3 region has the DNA TGTGCCAGCAGGAACGCTGATGAAAAACTGTTTTTT.

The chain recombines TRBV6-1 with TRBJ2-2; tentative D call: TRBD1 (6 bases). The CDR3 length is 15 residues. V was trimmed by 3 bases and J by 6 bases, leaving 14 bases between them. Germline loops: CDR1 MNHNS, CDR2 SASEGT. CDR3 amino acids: CASSDQYRVAGELFF. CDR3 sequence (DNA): TGTGCCAGCAGTGACCAATACAGGGTGGCCGGGGAGCTGTTTTTT.

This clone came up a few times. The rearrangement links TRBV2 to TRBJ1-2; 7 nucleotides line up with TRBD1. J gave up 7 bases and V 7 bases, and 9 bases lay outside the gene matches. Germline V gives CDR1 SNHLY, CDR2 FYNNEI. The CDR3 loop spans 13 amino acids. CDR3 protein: CASTDDRAGGYTF. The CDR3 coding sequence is TGTGCCAGCACCGACGACAGGGCGGGTGGCTACACCTTC.

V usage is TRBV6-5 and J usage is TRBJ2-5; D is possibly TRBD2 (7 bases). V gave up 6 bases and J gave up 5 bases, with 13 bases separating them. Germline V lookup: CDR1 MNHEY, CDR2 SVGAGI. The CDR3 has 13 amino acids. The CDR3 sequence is CASSSGGAETQYF. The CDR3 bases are TGTGCCAGCAGCTCTGGGGGGGCGGAGACCCAGTACTTC.

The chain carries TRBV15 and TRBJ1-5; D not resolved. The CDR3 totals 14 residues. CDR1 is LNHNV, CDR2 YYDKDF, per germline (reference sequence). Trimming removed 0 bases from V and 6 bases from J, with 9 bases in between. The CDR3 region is CATSRERAGQPQHF. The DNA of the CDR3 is TGTGCCACCAGCAGAGAACGGGCGGGTCAGCCCCAGCATTTT.